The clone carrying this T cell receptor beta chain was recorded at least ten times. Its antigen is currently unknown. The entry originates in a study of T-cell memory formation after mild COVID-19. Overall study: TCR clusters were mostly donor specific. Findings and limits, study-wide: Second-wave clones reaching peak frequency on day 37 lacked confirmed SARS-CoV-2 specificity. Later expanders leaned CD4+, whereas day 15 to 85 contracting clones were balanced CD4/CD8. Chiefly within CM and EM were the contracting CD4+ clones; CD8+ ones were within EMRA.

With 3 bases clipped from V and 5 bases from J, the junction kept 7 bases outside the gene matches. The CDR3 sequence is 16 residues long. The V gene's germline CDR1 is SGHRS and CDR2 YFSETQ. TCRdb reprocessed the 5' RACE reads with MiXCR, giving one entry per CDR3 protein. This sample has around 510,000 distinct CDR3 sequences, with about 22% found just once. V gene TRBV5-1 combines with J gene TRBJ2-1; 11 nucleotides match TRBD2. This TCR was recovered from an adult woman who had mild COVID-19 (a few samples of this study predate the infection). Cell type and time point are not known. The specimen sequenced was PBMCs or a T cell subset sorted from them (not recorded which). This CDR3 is CASSSNSGRGNNEQFF. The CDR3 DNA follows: TGCGCCAGCAGCTCCAATAGCGGGAGGGGAAACAATGAGCAGTTCTTC. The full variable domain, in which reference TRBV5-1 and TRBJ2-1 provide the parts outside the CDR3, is KAGVTQTPRYLIKTRGQQVTLSCSPISGHRSVSWYQQTPGQGLQFLFEYFSETQRNKGNFPGRFSGRQFSNSRSEMNVSTLELGDSALYLCASSSNSGRGNNEQFFGPGTRLTVL.